This T cell receptor beta chain is drawn from a study of tumor-infiltrating lymphocytes in localized non-small cell lung cancer. As for the study in general: Some samples were collected after neoadjuvant chemotherapy; smokers, never-smokers and several histologies were included. From each patient, both tumor and uninvolved lung, non-adjacent to tumor, were sampled.

Assay used: immunoSEQ multiplex PCR; TCRdb lists only in-frame clones, some missing. This table has fewer than 11,000 clones, around 74% appearing once. On this clone itself: No antigen is known for it.

V dropped 3 bases and J dropped 3; count of bases not matched to a gene: 5. The CDR3 runs to 13 residues. CDR1 is SQVTM, CDR2 ANQGSEA, per germline. Study-level points and caveats: Different pieces of the same tissue went to different assays, confounding technical variation with intratumor heterogeneity.

The source material was uninvolved lung tissue not adjacent to the tumor. The sequence was collected from a human donor with non-small cell lung cancer. J is TRBJ2-7 and V is TRBV29-1, with 7 bases aligning to TRBD2. The CDR3 nucleotides are TGCAGCGTTGACCCGGGGGGTAGCTACGAGCAGTACTTC. This codes for CSVDPGGSYEQYF.